The sequence of this T cell receptor (beta chain) was determined in a study of blood T cell repertoires in COVID-19. Under the authors' procedure: Estimation of nucleated cell counts was performed using reference gene primer amplification. This table comes from immunoSEQ multiplex PCR, and its TCRdb copy is limited to in-frame clones, with some not included. That table is the source of V, J and clone size, and D and trimming were worked out from the DNA. This sample carries about 200,000 clones, 92% of them seen once, and the ten largest clones take about 0.8%. The sequenced material came from peripheral blood. The receptor was derived from a man aged 55 to 70 with COVID-19, enrolled during active disease.

The CDR3 DNA reads as TGTGCCAGTAGTAGGCGGGGGGGACAAGAGACCCAGTACTTC. Protein: CASSRRGGQETQYF. The chain couples TRBV19 to TRBJ2-5; 9 bases fit TRBD2. The V segment lost 4 bases and the J segment 2 bases; nucleotides outside the gene matches: 2. CDR3 length equals 14 residues. CDR1 is LNHDA and CDR2 is SQIVND in the germline V gene (reference sequence).